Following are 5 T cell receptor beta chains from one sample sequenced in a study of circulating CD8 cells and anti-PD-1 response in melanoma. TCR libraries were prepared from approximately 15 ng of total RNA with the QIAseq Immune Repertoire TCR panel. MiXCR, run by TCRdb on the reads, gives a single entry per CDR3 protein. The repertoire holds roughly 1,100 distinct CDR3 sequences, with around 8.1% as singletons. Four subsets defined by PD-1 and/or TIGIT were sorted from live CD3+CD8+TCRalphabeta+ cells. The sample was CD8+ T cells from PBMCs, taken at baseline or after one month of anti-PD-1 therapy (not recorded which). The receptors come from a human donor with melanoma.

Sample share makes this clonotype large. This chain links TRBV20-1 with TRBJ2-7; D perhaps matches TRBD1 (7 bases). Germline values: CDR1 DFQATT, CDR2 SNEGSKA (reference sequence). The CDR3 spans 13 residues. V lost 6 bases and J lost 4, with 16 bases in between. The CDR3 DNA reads TGCAGTGCCCCGGAGGGGGCCTTGTACGAGCAGTACTTC. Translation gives CSAPEGALYEQYF.

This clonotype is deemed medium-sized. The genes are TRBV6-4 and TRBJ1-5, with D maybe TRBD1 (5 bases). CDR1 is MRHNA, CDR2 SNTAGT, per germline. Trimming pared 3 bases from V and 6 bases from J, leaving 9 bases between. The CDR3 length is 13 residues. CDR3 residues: CASSDGDGQPQHF. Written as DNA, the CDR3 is TGTGCCAGCAGTGATGGGGACGGTCAGCCCCAGCATTTT.

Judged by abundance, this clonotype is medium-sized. CDR3 sequence: CASSDQGYEKLFF. The CDR3 DNA is TGTGCCAGTAGTGATCAGGGTTATGAAAAACTGTTTTTT. This chain uses TRBV19 with TRBJ1-4; D is possibly TRBD1 (5 bases). The germline gives CDR1 LNHDA, CDR2 SQIVND (reference sequence). The CDR3 extends over 13 amino acids. With 5 bases removed from V and 6 bases from J, the gap between germline ends came to 10 bases.

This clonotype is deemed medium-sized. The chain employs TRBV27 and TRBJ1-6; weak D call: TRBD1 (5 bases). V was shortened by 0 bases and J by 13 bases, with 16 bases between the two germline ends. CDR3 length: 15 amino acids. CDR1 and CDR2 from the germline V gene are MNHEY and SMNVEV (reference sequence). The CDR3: CASSLSVGGSFPLHF. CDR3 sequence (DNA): TGTGCCAGCAGTTTATCTGTGGGGGGTAGTTTCCCCCTCCACTTT.

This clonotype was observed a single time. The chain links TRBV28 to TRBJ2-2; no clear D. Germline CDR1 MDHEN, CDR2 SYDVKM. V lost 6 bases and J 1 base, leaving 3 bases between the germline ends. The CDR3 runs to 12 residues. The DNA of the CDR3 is TGTGCCAGCAGCCAGAACACCGGGGAGCTGTTTTTT. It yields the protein CASSQNTGELFF.